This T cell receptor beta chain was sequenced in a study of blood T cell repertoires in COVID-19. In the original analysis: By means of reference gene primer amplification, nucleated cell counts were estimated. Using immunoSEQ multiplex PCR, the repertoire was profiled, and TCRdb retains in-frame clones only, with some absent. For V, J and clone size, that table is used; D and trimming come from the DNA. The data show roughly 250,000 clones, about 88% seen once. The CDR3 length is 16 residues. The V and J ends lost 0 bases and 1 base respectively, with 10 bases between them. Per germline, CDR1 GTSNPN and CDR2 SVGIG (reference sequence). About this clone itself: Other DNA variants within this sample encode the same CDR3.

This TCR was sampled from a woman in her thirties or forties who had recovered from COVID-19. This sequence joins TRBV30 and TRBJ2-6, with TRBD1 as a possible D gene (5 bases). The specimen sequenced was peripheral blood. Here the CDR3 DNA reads TGTGCCTGGAGTGTACAAGGGGTATCTGGGGCCAACGTCCTGACTTTC. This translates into CAWSVQGVSGANVLTF.